Included here is one TCR beta chain sequence, with context. Antigen unknown. This entry comes from a study of blood T cells in healthy people across ages. General study results and limits: There was a strong correlation between TCR beta diversity and naive T cell percentage. Naive CD4+ cell counts and diversity both ran higher in long-lived than in aged donors. The unknown donor CMV status may have confounded expanded clonotype changes.

The CDR3 has 12 residues. V was cut by 8 bases and J by 3 bases, with 8 bases left in between. Germline CDR1 is MNHEY and CDR2 is SMNVEV (reference sequence). Staff drew around 10 milliliters of peripheral blood from each donor. Then a second PCR, running about 7 to 11 cycles, was carried out with a sample-barcoded 5' primer and a J-beta primer mix. Using its own MiXCR run on the 5' RACE reads, TCRdb lists one record per CDR3 protein. The sample shows about 780,000 distinct CDR3 sequences, under 80% of them seen only once. Source material: blood. The chain recombines TRBV27 with TRBJ1-3; TRBD1 might be the D (6 bases). This TCR came from a man between 25 and 39 years old in good health. CDR3 bases: TGTGCCAGCCAGGGGTTTGGAAACACCATATATTTT. Protein: CASQGFGNTIYF.